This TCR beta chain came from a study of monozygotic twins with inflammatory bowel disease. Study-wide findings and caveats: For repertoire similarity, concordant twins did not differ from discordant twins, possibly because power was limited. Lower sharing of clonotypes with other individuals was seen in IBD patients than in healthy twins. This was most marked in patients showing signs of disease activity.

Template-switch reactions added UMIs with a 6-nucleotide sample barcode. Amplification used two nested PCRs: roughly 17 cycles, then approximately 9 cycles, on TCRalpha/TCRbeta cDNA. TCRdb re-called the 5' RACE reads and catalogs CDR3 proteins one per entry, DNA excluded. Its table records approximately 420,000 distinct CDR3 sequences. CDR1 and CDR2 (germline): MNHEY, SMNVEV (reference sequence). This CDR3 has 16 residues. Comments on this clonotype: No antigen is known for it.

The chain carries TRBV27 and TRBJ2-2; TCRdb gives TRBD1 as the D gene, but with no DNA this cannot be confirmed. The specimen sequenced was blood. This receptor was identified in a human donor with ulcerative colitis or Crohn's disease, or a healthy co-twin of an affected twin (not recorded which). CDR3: CASSPLIAGRGGELFF.